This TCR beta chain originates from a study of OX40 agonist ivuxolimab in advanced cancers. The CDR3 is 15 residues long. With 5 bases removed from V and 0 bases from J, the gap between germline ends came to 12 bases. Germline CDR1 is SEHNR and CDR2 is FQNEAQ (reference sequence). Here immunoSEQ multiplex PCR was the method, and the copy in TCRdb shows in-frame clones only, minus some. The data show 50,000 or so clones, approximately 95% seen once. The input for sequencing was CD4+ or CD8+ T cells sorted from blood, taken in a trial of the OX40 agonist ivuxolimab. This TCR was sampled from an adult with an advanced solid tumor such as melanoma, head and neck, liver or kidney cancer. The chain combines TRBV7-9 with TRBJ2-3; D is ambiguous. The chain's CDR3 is CASSPIQTSTDTQYF. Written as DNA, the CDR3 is TGTGCCAGCAGCCCCATACAGACTAGCACAGATACGCAGTATTTT.